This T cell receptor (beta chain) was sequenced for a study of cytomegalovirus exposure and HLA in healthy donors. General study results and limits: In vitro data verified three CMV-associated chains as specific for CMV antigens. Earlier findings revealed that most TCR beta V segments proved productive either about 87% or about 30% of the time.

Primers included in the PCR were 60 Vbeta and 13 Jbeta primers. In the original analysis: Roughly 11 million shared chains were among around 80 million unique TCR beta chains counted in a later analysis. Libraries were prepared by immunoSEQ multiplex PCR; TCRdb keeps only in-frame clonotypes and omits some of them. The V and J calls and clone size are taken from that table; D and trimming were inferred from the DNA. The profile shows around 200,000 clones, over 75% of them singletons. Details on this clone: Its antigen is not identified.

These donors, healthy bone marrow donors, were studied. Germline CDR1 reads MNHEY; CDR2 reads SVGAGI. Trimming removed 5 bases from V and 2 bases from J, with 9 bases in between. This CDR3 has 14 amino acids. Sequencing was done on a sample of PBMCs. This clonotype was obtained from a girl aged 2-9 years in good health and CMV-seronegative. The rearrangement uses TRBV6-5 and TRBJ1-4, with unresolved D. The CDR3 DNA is TGTGCCAGCAGTAACGGGGTTACTAATGAAAAACTGTTTTTT. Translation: CASSNGVTNEKLFF.